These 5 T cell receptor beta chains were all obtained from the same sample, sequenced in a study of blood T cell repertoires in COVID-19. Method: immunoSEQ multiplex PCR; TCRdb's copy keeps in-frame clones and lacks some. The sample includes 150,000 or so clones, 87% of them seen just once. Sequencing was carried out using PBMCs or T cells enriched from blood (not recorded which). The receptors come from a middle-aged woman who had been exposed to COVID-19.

This chain's CDR3 is CATSRVLAGGGEQFF. CDR3 DNA: TGTGCCACCAGCAGAGTGCTAGCGGGAGGCGGGGAGCAGTTCTTC. The chain uses TRBV15 and TRBJ2-1, with 11 bases fitting TRBD2. The V gene end was trimmed by 1 base and the J gene end by 10 bases; junction bases not matched to a gene: 6. This CDR3 contains 15 residues. CDR1 is LNHNV, CDR2 YYDKDF, per germline (reference sequence).

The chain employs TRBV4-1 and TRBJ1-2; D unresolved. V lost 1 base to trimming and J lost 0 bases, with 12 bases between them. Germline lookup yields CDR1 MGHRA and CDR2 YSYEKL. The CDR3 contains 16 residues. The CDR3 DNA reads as TGCGCCAGCAGCCAAGTGGCGGGAGCGTCTAACTATGGCTACACCTTC. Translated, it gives CASSQVAGASNYGYTF.

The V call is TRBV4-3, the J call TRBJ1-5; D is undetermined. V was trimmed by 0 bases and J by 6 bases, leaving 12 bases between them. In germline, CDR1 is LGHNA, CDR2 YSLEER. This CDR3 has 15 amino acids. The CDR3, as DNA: TGCGCCAGCAGCCAAGAGTACGAGGAGGGTCAGCCCCAGCATTTT. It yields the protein CASSQEYEEGQPQHF.

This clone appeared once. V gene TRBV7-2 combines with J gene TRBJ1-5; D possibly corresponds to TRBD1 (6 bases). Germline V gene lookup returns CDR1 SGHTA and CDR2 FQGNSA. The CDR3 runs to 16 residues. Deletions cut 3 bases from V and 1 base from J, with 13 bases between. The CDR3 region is CASSFKGGTSNQPQHF. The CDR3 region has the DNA TGTGCCAGCAGCTTTAAGGGGGGGACGAGCAATCAGCCCCAGCATTTT.

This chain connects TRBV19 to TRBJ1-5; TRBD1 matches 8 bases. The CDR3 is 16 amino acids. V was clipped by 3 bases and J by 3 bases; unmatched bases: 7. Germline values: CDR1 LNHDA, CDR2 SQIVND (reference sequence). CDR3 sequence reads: CASSITGTGPNQPQHF. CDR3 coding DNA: TGTGCCAGTAGTATTACCGGGACAGGCCCCAATCAGCCCCAGCATTTT.